This T cell receptor (beta chain) was profiled in a study of cytomegalovirus exposure and HLA in healthy donors (dated by TCRdb to the late 2010s). Regarding the study in general: In an earlier analysis of roughly 500 of the donors, under 300 Gb of sequence data and 95 million to 130 million unique TCR beta sequences from about 179 million T cells were reported. In a later genetic analysis, genome-wide SNP genotypes for about three fifths of the 666 donors were used, and that subset was treated as a discovery cohort. The later analysis used no new phenotypic data to find candidate immune exposures, relying instead on TCR beta sequences and their occurrence across donors. Typing coverage varied by locus: roughly 629-640 donors for A, B, C, DRB1 and DQB1; approximately 520 for DQA1; nearly 610 for DPA1; roughly 470 for DPB1. About five DR-DQ haplotypes were handled as single units for association and clustering because linkage in the cohort was strong. The study combined high-throughput TCR immunosequencing, statistical association of individual TCRs with disease status, and machine learning to predict cytomegalovirus infection status. The study used immunosequencing to profile the T cell repertoires of under 700 subjects and linked those repertoires to cytomegalovirus serostatus. Approximately 330 gigabases of sequencing data and around 85 million unique TCR sequences made up an early release that covered approximately 700 HLA-typed donors. All discovery cohort repertoires had been generated using a single sequencing platform. Donor age, sex, ethnicity and CMV serostatus were compiled alongside the repertoire data. The aim of the study was to test whether cataloging public T cell receptors could identify signatures of past pathogen exposure. Along with the approximately 600-subject first cohort, a separate validation cohort of over 90 different subjects was used. HLA typing covered class I and class II loci at four-digit resolution. An earlier analysis of 587 of the donors used high-throughput TCR beta sequencing to judge whether each TCR beta V gene segment behaved as functional or pseudogenic. Of the 300 to 500 genotyped donors, approximately 80% were placed in the genetic ancestry cluster associated with self-reported Caucasian donors. Across under 500 genotyped donors of the cohort, an average of roughly 250,000 unique TCR beta nucleotide sequences per donor were sequenced, and roughly a sixth of those sequences were non-productive. To study patterns of TCR occurrence, a later analysis re-analyzed previously published TCR beta repertoires from 650 to 750 donors and added high-resolution HLA genotyping. Broader findings and caveats from the paper: In a later genetic analysis, a missense DCLRE1C variant was associated with V-gene and J-gene trimming of TCR beta chains, and the association was replicated in an independent cohort. Because counts were too low, seventeen rarely observed V segments, including chromosome 9 orphons, were excluded from the earlier analysis of 587 of the donors. According to a later genetic analysis, donors in an Asian-associated ancestry cluster had fewer N-insertions in productive TCRs than the roughly 700-donor mean. A few of the identified cytomegalovirus-associated TCR beta chains were confirmed in vitro to be specific for cytomegalovirus antigens. The classifier was reported to diagnose cytomegalovirus status with high specificity and sensitivity in both the original cohort and the validation cohort. According to the authors, the approach could potentially be generalized to other disease states and immunological phenotypes. In an earlier analysis of 587 of the donors, most TCR beta V segments appeared in productive rearrangements about 87% or about 30% of the time, broadly matching IMGT annotations. In a later analysis, 15,000 to 20,000 TCR beta sequences were associated with specific HLA alleles at a false discovery rate of 0.05. The cohort was sequenced for TCR beta chains only, and without alpha or paired-chain data the features that could be detected were limited. In a later analysis, HLA-associated TCR beta chains were found to be more clonally expanded and to have lower generation probabilities than equally common non-associated chains. For the cohort, immune exposure information was limited to CMV serostatus. Correlated functional status among segregating V segments might reflect linkage disequilibrium, but an unknown experimental factor could not be ruled out. A total of about 180 TCR beta chains were listed by the study as associated with cytomegalovirus. A later analysis found that TCR association rates varied across HLA loci, with DRB1 alleles showing the most associated TCRs and HLA-C alleles the fewest. Because HLA typing was missing for some donors at each locus, association tests included only the typed subset. While some public TCRs were present in many individuals, most TCR sequences turned up only very rarely across donors. Strong co-occurrence of HLA alleles, especially DR and DQ, made assigning TCR associations to individual alleles difficult. In a later analysis, several top co-occurrence clusters were reported to appear linked to parvovirus B19, influenza, CMV and Epstein-Barr virus. A cluster of highly shared sequence variants was judged likely to represent a technical artifact of the sequencing pipeline. A further reported finding was that TCR beta sequences accurately predicted the HLA-A and HLA-B alleles for most subjects in the first cohort. In a later analysis, most CMV-associated TCR beta chains were found to appear HLA-restricted, with HLA associations seemingly driven largely by CMV exposure. Sequencing depth was assumed to be roughly uniform across donors in the presence/absence analyses, though that assumption may not hold.

The receptor library was made with the immunoSEQ multiplex PCR assay. For the multiplex PCR, a mixture combining 60 forward primers for TCR Vbeta segments and 13 reverse primers for TCR Jbeta segments was used. The CDR3 region of rearranged TCR beta genes was amplified from genomic DNA by a multiplex PCR assay. On the Illumina HiSeq System, the amplified TCR beta libraries were sequenced as 87-base-pair reads. The published analysis was carried out like this. A later analysis tallied 75 million to 85 million unique TCR beta chains across the approximately 670 repertoires, and 10 million to 11 million of those chains were shared by two or more donors. Raw reads were error-corrected and collapsed into unique sequences by a nearest-neighbor algorithm in which closely related sequences were merged to remove PCR and sequencing errors. To assign V, D and J gene segments, CDR3 sequences were aligned to IMGT reference sequences. For a sequence to be retained, at least a six-nucleotide match to both a V gene segment and a J gene segment was required. Rearrangements were called productive when the CDR3 lacked stop codons and stayed in frame with V and J; all others were non-productive. CDR3 was defined by IMGT convention, running from the second conserved V-encoded cysteine to the conserved J-encoded phenylalanine. In an earlier analysis of around 570 of the donors, sequences lacking an unambiguous match to a single V gene segment were excluded. In an earlier analysis of several hundred of the donors, V segments were called functional above 56.7% productive rearrangements and were called segregating when the between-donor standard deviation exceeded 5%. A statistical classification framework was developed to diagnose cytomegalovirus status using the catalog of TCR beta chain sequences. V and J gene assignment, in a later analysis, came from comparing TCR nucleotide sequences with IMGT/GENE-DB human TR gene sequences. Using the TCRdist pipeline, a later analysis assigned CDR3 sequences along with most-parsimonious VDJ recombination scenarios. In a later analysis, every TCR beta chain was defined by the combination of its CDR3 amino acid sequence and its V-gene family, and reads without a unique V-gene family were dropped. As a way to deal with suspected cross-contamination and a sequencing artifact, a later analysis dropped 640 or so nucleotide sequences that were highly shared and had low generation probability. In a later analysis, a clonal expansion index for each public chain was calculated from normalized within-repertoire ranks of inferred template counts. A later analysis computed generation probabilities with a VDJ recombination model fitted to out-of-frame rearrangements, and checked the results against IGoR. In a later analysis, hypergeometric tests were used to score TCR-TCR, TCR-HLA and TCR-CMV co-occurrence, with a repertoire-size bias correction applied to TCR pairs. A later analysis estimated false discovery rates by permuting HLA or CMV assignments 20 times. In a later analysis, co-occurring TCRs were grouped using DBSCAN, and TCRdist sequence similarity was added for clustering within HLA-allele-positive subsets. Co-occurrence clustering excluded repertoires with fewer than 30,000 or more than 120,000 public chains, plus five with anomalous nucleotide sharing. In TCRdb, the immuneACCESS table is reduced to in-frame sequences with V and J assigned. These tables do not hold every clone; where another copy was compared, an unresolved V gene accounts for under half, and the others remain unexplained. Clone size and V and J calls were adopted from that table, with D and trimming inferred from the DNA. Counted in this sample were roughly 150,000 clones; 60% to 80% of them appeared once. 11% of the sample is held by the ten biggest clonotypes.

As concerns this clone: Its specific antigen is unknown. Within one base of it there is no much larger clone, and no base qualities were kept.

The cohort was made up of about 610 healthy bone marrow donors. At the time of sampling, all cohort members were nominally healthy, though unrecorded immune exposures were likely present. The donor was CMV seropositive and belonged to the group of 250 to 350 seropositive cohort members. A peripheral blood sample was provided by each donor, and peripheral blood mononuclear cells were used for TCR beta sequencing. The Qiagen DNeasy Blood Extraction Kit was used to extract genomic DNA from the blood cell samples. The sequenced sample was PBMCs. The TCR comes from a man aged 18 to 30 in good health and CMV-seropositive.

The bases are TGTGCCAGCAGTTCCTTTCAGGGAGGCACTGAAGCTTTCTTT. This codes for CASSSFQGGTEAFF. The rearrangement combines TRBV28 with TRBJ1-1; a weak D assignment points to TRBD1 (5 bases agree). The V end loses 4 bases and the J end loses 4 bases, and a stretch of 13 bases separates them. The cysteine opens and the phenylalanine closes a CDR3 of 14 amino acids. CDR3 DNA only is kept here, 42 bases in frame from base 1. The germline V gene sets CDR1 to MDHEN and CDR2 to SYDVKM.